This T cell receptor beta chain was captured by sequencing in a study of regulatory T cells in long-lasting Graves disease. Time point denoted: newly diagnosed GD, antithyroid drugs for less than 3 months. There was RNA extracted from PBMCs, and the TCR library was made from it. Xi'an, China, was home to the endocrinology department that provided patients. To make TCR beta libraries, researchers used iRepertoire HTBI primers and Arm-PCR of CDR3 regions. TCRdb used MiXCR to reprocess the multiplex PCR reads, holding one entry per CDR3 protein. The sample contains 400,000 to 500,000 distinct CDR3 sequences, roughly 17% of which appear only once. CDR3 size: 12 residues. Per germline, CDR1 SGHNT and CDR2 YENEEA. The ends were cut back, 3 bases at V and 3 bases at J, with 2 bases in the middle. The table lists this clonotype with many counts. The sample was also linked to a second study, of T cells in Graves' hyperthyroidism and ophthalmopathy. That paper adds: Patients aged 18 to 65 had newly diagnosed hyperthyroidism of under 2 months' duration. The HTBI set primed first-round TCR CDR3 RT-PCR.

J is TRBJ1-4 and V is TRBV11-3; D unclear. The TCR originated in a woman in her late teens or twenties with Graves disease. The sequenced sample was peripheral blood mononuclear cells (PBMCs), obtained at new diagnosis, from a patient treated with antithyroid drugs. The chain's CDR3 is CASSFPNEKLFF. DNA of the CDR3: TGTGCCAGCAGCTTCCCTAATGAAAAACTGTTTTTT.